This T cell receptor beta chain was observed in a study of CD8 T cells in ankylosing spondylitis. Study-wide results and limits: CD8+ by phenotype, disease-linked clones were relatively rare in peripheral blood. Characteristic, it appeared, of ankylosing spondylitis blood was a TCR beta motif of eight highly homologous variants. Some of the motif variants had earlier been found in reactive arthritis patients' fluid and blood.

TCRdb recomputed calls from the 5' RACE reads with MiXCR, one row per CDR3 protein. The data show about 90,000 distinct CDR3 sequences, around 8.5% seen once. J was trimmed by 7 bases and V by 5 bases; bases with no gene match: 15. This CDR3 comprises 17 residues. Germline CDR1 reads SGHVS; CDR2 reads FNYEAQ. Notes on this clonotype: Its antigen is undetermined.

Source material: blood, either unsorted or a sorted T cell fraction (not recorded which). The source of this sequence is a male donor with ankylosing spondylitis. The J gene is TRBJ2-1, the V gene TRBV7-6, with 9 nucleotides matching TRBD2. The chain's CDR3 is CASSPPQDSGRRNEQFF. As DNA, the CDR3 is TGTGCCAGCAGCCCCCCCCAGGATAGCGGGAGAAGGAATGAGCAGTTCTTC.